Listed below are T cell receptor beta chains from one sample, sequenced in a study of blood T cell repertoires in COVID-19. The table came from immunoSEQ multiplex PCR; TCRdb's copy has only in-frame clones and leaves some out. This sample has roughly 300,000 clones, with approximately 92% found just once. Material: peripheral blood. These receptors were obtained from a woman in her twenties or thirties with COVID-19, enrolled during active disease. CDR3s include the opening cysteine and the closing phenylalanine or tryptophan. D genes are given only for firm matches. Rows may omit the clone size; those that give it use once, few, many or a size class.

j_call d_call clone_size v_call cdr3_nt cdr3_aa
TRBJ1-6 TRBD1 - TRBV7-6 TGTGCCAGCAGCTTAGCGGACAGGGTCAATTCACCCCTCCACTTT CASSLADRVNSPLHF
TRBJ1-1 - - TRBV2 TGTGCCATTCTCAGACTGGCTGAAGCTTTCTTT CAILRLAEAFF
TRBJ2-7 TRBD2 few TRBV6-6 TGTGCCAGCAGTCCATCTCTAGGGACTAGCGGTTACGAGCAGTACTTC CASSPSLGTSGYEQYF
TRBJ2-7 TRBD1 - TRBV7-2 TGTGCCAGCAGCGAACCGGACAGGGGGCGCTACGAGCAGTACTTC CASSEPDRGRYEQYF
TRBJ1-1 - once TRBV25-1 TGTGCCAGCACCACCGGGAGCACTGAAGCTTTCTTT CASTTGSTEAFF
TRBJ1-4 - - TRBV5-1 TGCGCCAGCAGCTTGGATGCAGTCGCAACTAATGAAAAACTGTTTTTT CASSLDAVATNEKLFF
TRBJ2-1 TRBD1 - TRBV5-1 TGCGCCAGCAGCGCCGGGACAGGGGGCTTGAATGAGCAGTTCTTC CASSAGTGGLNEQFF
TRBJ2-5 TRBD1 - TRBV5-4 TGTGCCAGCAGCCAAACAGGGGGGCAAGAGACCCAGTACTTC CASSQTGGQETQYF
TRBJ2-7 - - TRBV9 TGTGCCAGCAGCGTAGGAGGGTTCGACGAGCAGTACTTC CASSVGGFDEQYF
TRBJ1-3 TRBD1 - TRBV6-5 TGTGCCAGCAGGACAGGGCCTGGAAACACCATATATTTT CASRTGPGNTIYF
TRBJ2-7 - - TRBV4-1 TGCGCCAGCAGCCAAGATCTACGGGGTTTGCGCTACGAGCAGTACTTC CASSQDLRGLRYEQYF
TRBJ2-5 TRBD1 - TRBV28 TGTGCCAGCAGTTGGACAGGGAACCCTCGGGAGACCCAGTACTTC CASSWTGNPRETQYF
TRBJ1-3 - - TRBV11-1 TGTGCCAGCAGCCCAAAGGGAGAACGGAACACCATATATTTT CASSPKGERNTIYF
TRBJ2-7 - - TRBV21-1 TGTGCCAGCAGCAAAGGCGGCGGTCCCTACGAGCAGTACTTC CASSKGGGPYEQYF
TRBJ2-7 - few TRBV7-2 TGTGCCAGCAGCCGCACAGGGCTCTACGAGCAGTACTTC CASSRTGLYEQYF
TRBJ2-1 TRBD2 - TRBV19 TGTGCCAGTACCTCACTAGCGGGGGGGTACAATGAGCAGTTCTTC CASTSLAGGYNEQFF
TRBJ1-1 - once TRBV30 TGTGCCTGGAGTCCGGGACAGAACACTGAAGCTTTCTTT CAWSPGQNTEAFF
TRBJ1-6 TRBD1 - TRBV6-5 TGTGCCAGCAGTTCGTGGACAGGTCGGAATTCACCCCTCCACTTT CASSSWTGRNSPLHF